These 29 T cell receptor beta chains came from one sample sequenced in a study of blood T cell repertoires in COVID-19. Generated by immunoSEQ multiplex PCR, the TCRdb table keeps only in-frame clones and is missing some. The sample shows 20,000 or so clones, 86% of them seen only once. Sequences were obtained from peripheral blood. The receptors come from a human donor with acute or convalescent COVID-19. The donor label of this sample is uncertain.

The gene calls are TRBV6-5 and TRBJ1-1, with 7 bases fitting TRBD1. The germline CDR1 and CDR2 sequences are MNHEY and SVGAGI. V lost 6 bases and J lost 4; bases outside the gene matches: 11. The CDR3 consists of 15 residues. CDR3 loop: CASSRKQGKGTEAFF. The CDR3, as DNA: TGTGCCAGCAGCCGTAAACAGGGGAAGGGCACTGAAGCTTTCTTT.

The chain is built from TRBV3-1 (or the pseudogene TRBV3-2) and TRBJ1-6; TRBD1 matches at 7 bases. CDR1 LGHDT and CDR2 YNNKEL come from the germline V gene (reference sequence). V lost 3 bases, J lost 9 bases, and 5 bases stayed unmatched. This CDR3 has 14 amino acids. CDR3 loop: CASSQDRRGSPLHF. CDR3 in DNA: TGTGCCAGCAGCCAGGACAGGCGGGGTTCACCCCTCCACTTT.

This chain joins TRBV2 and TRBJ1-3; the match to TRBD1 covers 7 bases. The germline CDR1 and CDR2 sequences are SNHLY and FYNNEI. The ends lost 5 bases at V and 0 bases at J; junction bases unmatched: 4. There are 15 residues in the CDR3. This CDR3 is CASSPQGVSGNTIYF. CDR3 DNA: TGTGCCAGCAGTCCTCAGGGGGTCTCTGGAAACACCATATATTTT.

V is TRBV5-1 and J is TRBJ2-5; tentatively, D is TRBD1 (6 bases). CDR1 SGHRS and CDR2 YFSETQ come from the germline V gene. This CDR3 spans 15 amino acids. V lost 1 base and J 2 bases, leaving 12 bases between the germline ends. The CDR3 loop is CASSLSQGWQETQYF. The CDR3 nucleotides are TGCGCCAGCAGCTTGTCACAGGGATGGCAAGAGACCCAGTACTTC.

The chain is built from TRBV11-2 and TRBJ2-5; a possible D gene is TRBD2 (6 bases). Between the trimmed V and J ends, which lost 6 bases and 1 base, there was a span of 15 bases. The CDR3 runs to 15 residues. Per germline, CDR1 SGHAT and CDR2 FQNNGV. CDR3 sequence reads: CASRSGGQSQETQYF. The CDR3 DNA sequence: TGTGCCAGCAGGTCCGGAGGGCAGAGCCAAGAGACCCAGTACTTC.

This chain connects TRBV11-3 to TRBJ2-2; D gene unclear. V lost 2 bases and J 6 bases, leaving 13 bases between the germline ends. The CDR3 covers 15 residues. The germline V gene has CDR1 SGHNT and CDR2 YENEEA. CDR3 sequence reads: CASSLMYPTAGELFF. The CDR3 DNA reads TGTGCCAGCAGCTTAATGTACCCCACGGCCGGGGAGCTGTTTTTT.

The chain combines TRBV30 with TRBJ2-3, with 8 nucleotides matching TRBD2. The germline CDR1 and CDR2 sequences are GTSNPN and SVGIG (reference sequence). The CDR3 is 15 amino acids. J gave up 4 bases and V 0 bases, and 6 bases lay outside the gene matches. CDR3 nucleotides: TGTGCCTGGAGTGTACGGAGCGGGAGCGCAGATACGCAGTATTTT. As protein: CAWSVRSGSADTQYF.

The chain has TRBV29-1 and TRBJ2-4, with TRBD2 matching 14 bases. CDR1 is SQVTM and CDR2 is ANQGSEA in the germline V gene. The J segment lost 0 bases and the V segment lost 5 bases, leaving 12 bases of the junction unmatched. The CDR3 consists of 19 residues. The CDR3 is CSVLLRGLAGGSAKNIQYF. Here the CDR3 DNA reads TGCAGCGTTCTACTTAGAGGACTAGCGGGGGGCTCAGCCAAAAACATTCAGTACTTC.

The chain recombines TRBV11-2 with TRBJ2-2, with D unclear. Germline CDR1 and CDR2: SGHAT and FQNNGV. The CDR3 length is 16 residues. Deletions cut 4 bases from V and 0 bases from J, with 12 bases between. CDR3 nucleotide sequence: TGTGCCAGCAGCTCGATCCGCGGAGCGAACACCGGGGAGCTGTTTTTT. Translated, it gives CASSSIRGANTGELFF.

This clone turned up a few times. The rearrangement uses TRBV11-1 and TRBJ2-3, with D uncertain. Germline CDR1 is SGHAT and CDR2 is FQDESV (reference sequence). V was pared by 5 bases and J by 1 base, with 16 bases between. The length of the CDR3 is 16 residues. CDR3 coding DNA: TGTGCCAGCAGCGCCTCTCGCGGAGACGGCACAGATACGCAGTATTTT. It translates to CASSASRGDGTDTQYF.

The CDR3: CAISTLAGGTDTQYF. The CDR3 coding sequence is TGTGCCATCAGCACCCTAGCGGGAGGTACAGATACGCAGTATTTT. The chain is built from TRBV10-3 and TRBJ2-3; 11 bases map to TRBD2. CDR1 is ENHRY and CDR2 is SYGVKD in the germline V gene. J gave up 3 bases and V 6 bases, and 5 bases lay outside the gene matches. The CDR3 extends over 15 amino acids.

CDR3 residues: CASRAPRQSDYEQYF. The CDR3 coding sequence is TGTGCCAGCAGAGCGCCCCGACAGTCTGACTACGAGCAGTACTTC. The chain links TRBV6-5 to TRBJ2-7, with D maybe TRBD1 (5 bases). The V gene lost 6 bases and the J gene lost 3 bases, with 18 bases spanning the gap. In germline, CDR1 is MNHEY, CDR2 SVGAGI. The CDR3 length is 15 residues.

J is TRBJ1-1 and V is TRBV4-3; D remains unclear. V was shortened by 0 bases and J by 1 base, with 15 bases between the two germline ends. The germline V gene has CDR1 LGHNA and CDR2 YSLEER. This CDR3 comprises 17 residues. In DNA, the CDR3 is TGCGCCAGCAGCCAAGATAGGCCGACGGGTGGGAACACTGAAGCTTTCTTT. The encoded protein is CASSQDRPTGGNTEAFF.

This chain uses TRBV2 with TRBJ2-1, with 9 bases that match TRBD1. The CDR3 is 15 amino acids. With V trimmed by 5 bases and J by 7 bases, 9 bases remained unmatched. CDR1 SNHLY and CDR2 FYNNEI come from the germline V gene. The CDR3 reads CASSLDRGSGNEQFF. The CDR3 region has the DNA TGTGCCAGCAGTTTGGACAGGGGTAGCGGAAATGAGCAGTTCTTC.

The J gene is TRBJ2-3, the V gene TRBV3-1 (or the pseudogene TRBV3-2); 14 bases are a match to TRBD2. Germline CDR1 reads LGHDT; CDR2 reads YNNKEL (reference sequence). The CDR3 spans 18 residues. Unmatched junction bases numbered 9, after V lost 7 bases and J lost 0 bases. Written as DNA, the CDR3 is TGTGCCAGCACCCTGGGACTAGCGGGGGCCTCTAGCACAGATACGCAGTATTTT. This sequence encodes CASTLGLAGASSTDTQYF.

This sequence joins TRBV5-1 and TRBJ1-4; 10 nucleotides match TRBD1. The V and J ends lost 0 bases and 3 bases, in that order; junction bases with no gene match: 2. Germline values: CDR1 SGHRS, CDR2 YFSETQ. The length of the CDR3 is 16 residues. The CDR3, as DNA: TGCGCCAGCAGCTTGGGACAGGGGGCATCTAATGAAAAACTGTTTTTT. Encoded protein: CASSLGQGASNEKLFF.

The CDR3 here is CASSLGQGGGDTQYF. The CDR3 nucleotides are TGTGCCAGCAGCTTGGGGCAGGGAGGGGGAGATACGCAGTATTTT. The chain combines TRBV5-8 with TRBJ2-3, with D perhaps TRBD2 (7 bases). Germline CDR1 and CDR2: SGHTS and YDEGEE. This CDR3 comprises 15 residues. Trimming removed 0 bases at V and 5 bases at J, with 13 bases between.

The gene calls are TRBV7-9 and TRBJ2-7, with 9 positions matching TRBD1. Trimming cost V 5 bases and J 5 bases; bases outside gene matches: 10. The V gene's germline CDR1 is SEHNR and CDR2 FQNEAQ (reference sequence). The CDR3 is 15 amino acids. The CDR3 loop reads CASSRRDRAYHEQYF. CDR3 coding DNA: TGTGCCAGCAGCCGCCGGGACAGGGCGTACCACGAGCAGTACTTC.

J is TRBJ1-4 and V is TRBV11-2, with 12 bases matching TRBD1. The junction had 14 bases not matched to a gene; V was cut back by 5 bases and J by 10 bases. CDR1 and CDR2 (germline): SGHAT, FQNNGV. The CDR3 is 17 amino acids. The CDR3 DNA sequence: TGTGCCAGCAGCCGTTTGCGAACCGGGACAGGGGGCTTAAAACTGTTTTTT. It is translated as CASSRLRTGTGGLKLFF.

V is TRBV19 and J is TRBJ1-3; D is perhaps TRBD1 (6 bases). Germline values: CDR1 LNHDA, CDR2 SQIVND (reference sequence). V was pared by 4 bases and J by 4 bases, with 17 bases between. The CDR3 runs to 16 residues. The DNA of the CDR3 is TGTGCCAGTAGTACTCAGGGGCCCCAAACCGGAAACACCATATATTTT. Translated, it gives CASSTQGPQTGNTIYF.

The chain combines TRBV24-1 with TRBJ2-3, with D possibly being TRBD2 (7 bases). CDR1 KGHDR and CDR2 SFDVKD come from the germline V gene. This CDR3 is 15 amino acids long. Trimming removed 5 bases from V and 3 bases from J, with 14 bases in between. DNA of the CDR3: TGTGCCACCAGTGGAGGGGGGGAGTGGACAGATACGCAGTATTTT. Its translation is CATSGGGEWTDTQYF.

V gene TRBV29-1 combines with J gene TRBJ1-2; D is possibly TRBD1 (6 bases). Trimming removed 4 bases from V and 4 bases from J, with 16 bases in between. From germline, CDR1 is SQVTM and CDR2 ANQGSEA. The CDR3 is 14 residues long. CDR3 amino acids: CSVGMGHLSYGYTF. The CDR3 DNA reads TGCAGCGTTGGTATGGGACACCTGAGCTATGGCTACACCTTC.

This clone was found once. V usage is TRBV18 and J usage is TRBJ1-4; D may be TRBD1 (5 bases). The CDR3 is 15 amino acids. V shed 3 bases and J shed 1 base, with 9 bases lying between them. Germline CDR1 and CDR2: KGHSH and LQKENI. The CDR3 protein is CASSPGQGTNEKLFF. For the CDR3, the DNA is TGTGCCAGCTCACCGGGGCAGGGAACTAATGAAAAACTGTTTTTT.

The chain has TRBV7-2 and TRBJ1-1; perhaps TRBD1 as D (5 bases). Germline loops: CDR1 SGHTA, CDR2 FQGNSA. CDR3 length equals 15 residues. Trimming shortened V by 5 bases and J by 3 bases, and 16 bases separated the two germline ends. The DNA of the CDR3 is TGTGCCAGCAGCCTTACCTTGGGGCTTGACACTGAAGCTTTCTTT. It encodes CASSLTLGLDTEAFF.

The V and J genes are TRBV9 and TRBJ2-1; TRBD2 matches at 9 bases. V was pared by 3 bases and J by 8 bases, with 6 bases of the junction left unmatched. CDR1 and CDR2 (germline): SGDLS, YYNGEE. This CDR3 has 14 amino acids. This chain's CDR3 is CASSAGTSLHEQFF. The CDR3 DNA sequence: TGTGCCAGCAGCGCTGGGACTAGCCTTCATGAGCAGTTCTTC.

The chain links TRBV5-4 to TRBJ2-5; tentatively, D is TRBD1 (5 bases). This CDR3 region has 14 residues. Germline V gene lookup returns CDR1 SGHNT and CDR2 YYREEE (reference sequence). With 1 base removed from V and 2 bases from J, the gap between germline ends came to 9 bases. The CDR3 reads CASSLRGTQETQYF. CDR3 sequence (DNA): TGTGCCAGCAGCTTGAGGGGAACACAAGAGACCCAGTACTTC.

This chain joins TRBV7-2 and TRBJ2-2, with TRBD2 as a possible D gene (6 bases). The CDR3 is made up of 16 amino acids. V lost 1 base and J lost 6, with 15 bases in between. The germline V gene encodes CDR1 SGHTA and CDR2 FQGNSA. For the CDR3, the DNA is TGTGCCAGCAGCTTAGGGTATAGCGGTTACCCCGGGGAGCTGTTTTTT. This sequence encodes CASSLGYSGYPGELFF.

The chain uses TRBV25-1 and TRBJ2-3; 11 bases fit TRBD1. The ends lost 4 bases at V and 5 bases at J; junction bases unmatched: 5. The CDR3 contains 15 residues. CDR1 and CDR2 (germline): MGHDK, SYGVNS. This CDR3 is CASSGGQGAVDTQYF. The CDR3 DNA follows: TGTGCCAGCAGTGGAGGACAGGGGGCCGTAGATACGCAGTATTTT.

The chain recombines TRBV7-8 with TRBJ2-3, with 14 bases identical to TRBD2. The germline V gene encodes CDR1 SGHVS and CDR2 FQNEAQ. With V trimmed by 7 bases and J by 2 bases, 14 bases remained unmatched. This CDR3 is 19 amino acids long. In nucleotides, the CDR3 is TGTGCCAGCACCATTGGACTAGCGGGGGGCCGATCACCCACAGATACGCAGTATTTT. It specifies CASTIGLAGGRSPTDTQYF.